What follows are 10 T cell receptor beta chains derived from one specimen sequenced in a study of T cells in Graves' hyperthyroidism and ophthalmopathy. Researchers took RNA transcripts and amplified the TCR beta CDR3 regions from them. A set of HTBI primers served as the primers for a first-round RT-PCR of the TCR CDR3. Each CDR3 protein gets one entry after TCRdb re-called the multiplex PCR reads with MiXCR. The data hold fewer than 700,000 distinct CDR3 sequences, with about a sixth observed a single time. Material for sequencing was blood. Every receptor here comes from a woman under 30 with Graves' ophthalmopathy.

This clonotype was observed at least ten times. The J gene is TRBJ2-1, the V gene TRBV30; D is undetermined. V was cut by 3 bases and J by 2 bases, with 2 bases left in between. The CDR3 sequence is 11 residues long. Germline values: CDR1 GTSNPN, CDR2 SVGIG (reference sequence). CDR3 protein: CAWRAYNEQFF. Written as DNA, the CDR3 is TGTGCCTGGAGGGCCTACAATGAGCAGTTCTTC.

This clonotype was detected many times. CDR3 loop: CASSGRDGLNTEAFF. The CDR3 bases are TGCGCCAGCAGCGGCCGGGACGGCCTGAACACTGAAGCTTTCTTT. V gene TRBV5-1 combines with J gene TRBJ1-1, with D tentatively TRBD1 (5 bases). The germline gives CDR1 SGHRS, CDR2 YFSETQ. The CDR3 length is 15 residues. V was trimmed by 4 bases and J by 0 bases, leaving 13 bases between them.

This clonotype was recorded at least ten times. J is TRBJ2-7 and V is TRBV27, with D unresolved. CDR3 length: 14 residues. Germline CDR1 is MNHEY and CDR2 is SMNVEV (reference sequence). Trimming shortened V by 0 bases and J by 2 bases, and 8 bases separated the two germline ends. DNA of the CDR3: TGTGCCAGCAGTTTATCCGACGGACCCTACGAGCAGTACTTC. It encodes CASSLSDGPYEQYF.

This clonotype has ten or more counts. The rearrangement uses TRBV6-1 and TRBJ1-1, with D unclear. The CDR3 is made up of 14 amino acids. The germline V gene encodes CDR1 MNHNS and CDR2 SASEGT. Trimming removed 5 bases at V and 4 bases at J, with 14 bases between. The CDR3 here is CASSWASEGTEAFF. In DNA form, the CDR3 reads TGTGCCAGCAGTTGGGCTTCGGAGGGCACTGAAGCTTTCTTT.

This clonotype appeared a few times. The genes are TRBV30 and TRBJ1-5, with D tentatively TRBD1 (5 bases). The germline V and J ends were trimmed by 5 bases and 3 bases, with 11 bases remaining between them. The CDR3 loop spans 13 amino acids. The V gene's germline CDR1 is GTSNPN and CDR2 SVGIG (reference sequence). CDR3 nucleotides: TGTGCCTGGGAGGACGGACACAATCAGCCCCAGCATTTT. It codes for CAWEDGHNQPQHF. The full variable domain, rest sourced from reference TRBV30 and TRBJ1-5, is SQTIHQWPATLVQPVGSPLSLECTVEGTSNPNLYWYRQAAGRGLQLLFYSVGIGQISSEVPQNLSASRPQDRQFILSSKKLLLSDSGFYLCAWEDGHNQPQHFGDGTRLSIL.

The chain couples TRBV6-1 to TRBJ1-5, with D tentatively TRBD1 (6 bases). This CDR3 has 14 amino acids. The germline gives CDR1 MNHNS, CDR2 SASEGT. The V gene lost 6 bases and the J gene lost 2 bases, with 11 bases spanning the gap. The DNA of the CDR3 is TGTGCCAGCAGGATAGGGGGGGGCAATCAGCCCCAGCATTTT. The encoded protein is CASRIGGGNQPQHF.

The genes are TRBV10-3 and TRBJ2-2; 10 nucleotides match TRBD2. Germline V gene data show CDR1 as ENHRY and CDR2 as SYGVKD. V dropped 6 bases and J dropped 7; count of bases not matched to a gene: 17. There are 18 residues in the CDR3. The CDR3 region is CAISGVPIAGGGIGELFF. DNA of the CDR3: TGTGCCATCAGCGGAGTTCCCATAGCGGGAGGAGGTATCGGGGAGCTGTTTTTT.

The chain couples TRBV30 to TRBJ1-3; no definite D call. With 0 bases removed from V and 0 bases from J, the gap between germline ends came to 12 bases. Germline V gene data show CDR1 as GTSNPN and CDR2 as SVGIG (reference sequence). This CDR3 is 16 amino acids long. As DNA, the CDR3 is TGTGCCTGGAGTGTACCCCGGTCAAGCTCTGGAAACACCATATATTTT. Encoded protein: CAWSVPRSSSGNTIYF.

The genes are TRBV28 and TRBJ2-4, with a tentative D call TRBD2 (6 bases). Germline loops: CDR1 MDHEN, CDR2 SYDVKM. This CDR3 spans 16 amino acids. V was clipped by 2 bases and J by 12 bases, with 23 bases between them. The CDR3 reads CASSLMRGGWQPNQYF. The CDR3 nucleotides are TGTGCCAGCAGTTTAATGCGGGGTGGTTGGCAGCCTAATCAGTACTTC.

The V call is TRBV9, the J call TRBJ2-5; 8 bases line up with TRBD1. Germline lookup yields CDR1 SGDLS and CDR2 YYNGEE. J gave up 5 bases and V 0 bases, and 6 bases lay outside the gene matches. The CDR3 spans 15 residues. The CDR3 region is CASSVAGGSRETQYF. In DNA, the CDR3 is TGTGCCAGCAGCGTAGCAGGGGGCAGTCGGGAGACCCAGTACTTC.